This TCR beta chain appears in the sequencing data of a study of T cells in Graves' hyperthyroidism and ophthalmopathy. CDR1 LNHDA and CDR2 SQIVND come from the germline V gene (reference sequence). Trimming took 3 bases from V and 14 from J, leaving 11 bases between them. CDR3 length: 11 residues. The investigators amplified TCR beta CDR3 regions from RNA transcripts. RT-PCR in the first round (using the HTBI primer set) targeted the TCR CDR3. A single record per CDR3 protein comes from TCRdb applying MiXCR to the multiplex PCR reads. The profile covers around 390,000 distinct CDR3 sequences, with approximately 14% appearing a single time and about 19% taken by the ten largest.

The chain joins TRBV19 to TRBJ2-4; a possible D gene is TRBD2 (7 bases). The receptor was isolated from a woman younger than 45 with Graves' ophthalmopathy. Sequences were obtained from blood. The CDR3 protein is CASSIGGRKYF. The CDR3 DNA follows: TGTGCCAGTAGTATCGGGGGGCGCAAGTACTTC.